This TCR beta chain was identified in a study of T cells in Graves' hyperthyroidism and ophthalmopathy. Amplified TCR beta CDR3 regions derived from RNA transcripts. The TCR CDR3 was amplified in a first-round RT-PCR using the HTBI primer set. Each CDR3 protein is one row after TCRdb ran MiXCR on the multiplex PCR reads. The data show over 250,000 distinct CDR3 sequences, approximately 23% seen once. This CDR3 spans 13 amino acids. V lost 6 bases and J 4 bases, leaving 10 bases between the germline ends. The sequencing sample was made of blood. The TCR was taken from a man between 25 and 39 years old with Graves' ophthalmopathy. The chain couples TRBV12-3 or TRBV12-4 to TRBJ1-3; the D gene is possibly TRBD1 (5 bases). CDR3 sequence (DNA): TGTGCCAGCAGCACAGGAGAAGGAAACACCATATATTTT. This gives the protein CASSTGEGNTIYF.